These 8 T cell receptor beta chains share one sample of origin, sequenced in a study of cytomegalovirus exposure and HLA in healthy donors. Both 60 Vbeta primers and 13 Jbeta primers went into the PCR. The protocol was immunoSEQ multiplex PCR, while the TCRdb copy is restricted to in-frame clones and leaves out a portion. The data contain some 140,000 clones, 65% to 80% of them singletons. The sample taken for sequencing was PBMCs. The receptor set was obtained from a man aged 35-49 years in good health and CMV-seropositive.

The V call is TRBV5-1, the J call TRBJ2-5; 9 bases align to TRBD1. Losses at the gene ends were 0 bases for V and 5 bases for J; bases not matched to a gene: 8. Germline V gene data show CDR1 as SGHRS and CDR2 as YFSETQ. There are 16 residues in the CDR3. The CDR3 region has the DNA TGCGCCAGCAGCTTGGGGCCGGGACAGGGCACGGAGACCCAGTACTTC. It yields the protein CASSLGPGQGTETQYF.

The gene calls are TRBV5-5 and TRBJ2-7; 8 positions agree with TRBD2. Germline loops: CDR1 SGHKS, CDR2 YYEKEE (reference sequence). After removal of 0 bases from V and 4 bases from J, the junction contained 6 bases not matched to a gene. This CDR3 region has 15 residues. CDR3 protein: CASSLAGGPGYEQYF. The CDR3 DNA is TGTGCCAGCAGCTTGGCGGGAGGGCCGGGTTACGAGCAGTACTTC.

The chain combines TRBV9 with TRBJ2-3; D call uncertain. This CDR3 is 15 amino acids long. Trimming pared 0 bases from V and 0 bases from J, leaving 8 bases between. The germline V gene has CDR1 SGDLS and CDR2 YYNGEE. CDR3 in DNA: TGTGCCAGCAGCGTAGCGGTGTCTAGCACAGATACGCAGTATTTT. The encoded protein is CASSVAVSSTDTQYF.

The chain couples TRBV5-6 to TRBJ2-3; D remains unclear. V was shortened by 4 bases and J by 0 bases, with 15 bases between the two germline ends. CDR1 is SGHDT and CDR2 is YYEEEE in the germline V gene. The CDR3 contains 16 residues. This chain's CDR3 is CASSHGIQASTDTQYF. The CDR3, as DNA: TGTGCCAGCAGCCACGGAATTCAGGCCAGCACAGATACGCAGTATTTT.

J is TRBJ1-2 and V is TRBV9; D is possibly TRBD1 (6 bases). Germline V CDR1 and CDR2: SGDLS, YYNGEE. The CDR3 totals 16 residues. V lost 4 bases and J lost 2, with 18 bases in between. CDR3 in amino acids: CASSSLGRGKNYGYTF. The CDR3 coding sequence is TGTGCCAGCAGCTCTCTGGGGAGGGGGAAAAACTATGGCTACACCTTC.

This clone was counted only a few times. The CDR3 DNA reads as TGCGCCAGCAGCCAAGAGGAGCGCGGGTACGATTCACCCCTCCACTTT. Amino acids: CASSQEERGYDSPLHF. This sequence joins TRBV4-1 and TRBJ1-6; D remains ambiguous. The CDR3 is 16 residues long. Germline CDR1 is MGHRA and CDR2 is YSYEKL. The V end was cut by 0 bases, the J end by 8 bases, with 14 bases between.

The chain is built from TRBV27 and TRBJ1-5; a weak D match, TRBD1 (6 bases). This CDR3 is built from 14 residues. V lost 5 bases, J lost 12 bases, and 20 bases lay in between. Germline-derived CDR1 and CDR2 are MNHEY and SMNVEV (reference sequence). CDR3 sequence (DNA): TGTGCCAGCAGTGCCGACAGGAGGCAGGGGCGCCAGCATTTT. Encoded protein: CASSADRRQGRQHF.

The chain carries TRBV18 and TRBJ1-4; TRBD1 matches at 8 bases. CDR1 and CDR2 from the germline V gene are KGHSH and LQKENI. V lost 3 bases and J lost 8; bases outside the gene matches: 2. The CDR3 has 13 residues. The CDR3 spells CASSPRQGEKLFF. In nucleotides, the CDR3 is TGTGCCAGCTCACCCCGACAGGGGGAAAAACTGTTTTTT.